The clone carrying this T cell receptor (beta chain) was counted a single time. Its ends do not fully match the called genes, so a read error is possible. TCRdb fed the 5' RACE reads into MiXCR, producing one record per CDR3 protein. Among about 57,000 distinct CDR3 sequences listed, around a quarter were seen once. The sequencing input was tumor-infiltrating memory CD4+ T cells sorted from the breast tumor. Subset specified: memory CD4+ T cells, CD4+CD45RO+CD25-. The source of this sequence is a female donor with breast cancer.

The CDR3: CASSYSTVGSYEQCF. The CDR3 DNA is TGTGCCAGCAGTTACTCGACGGTCGGGTCCTACGAGCAGTGCTTC. The chain carries TRBV6-5 and TRBJ2-7; D uncertain. Germline CDR1 and CDR2: MNHEY and SVGAGI. CDR3 size: 15 residues.